These 6 T cell receptor beta chains were sequenced from one sample in a study of T cell changes during pregnancy in multiple sclerosis. Produced via immunoSEQ multiplex PCR; TCRdb's table is partial and in-frame only. The table shows more than 80,000 clones, with about nine tenths occurring only once. The specimen was PBMCs, collected in the first trimester of pregnancy. The receptors derive from a female donor in good health, serving as a control in a pregnancy study. Some clones in this sample may be carry-over from other donors' samples.

V gene TRBV9 combines with J gene TRBJ1-5, with D unresolved. This CDR3 has 13 amino acids. From germline, CDR1 is SGDLS and CDR2 YYNGEE. The V end was cut by 4 bases, the J end by 2 bases, with 7 bases between. CDR3 protein: CASSSVGNQPQHF. Written as DNA, the CDR3 is TGTGCCAGCAGCTCAGTCGGCAATCAGCCCCAGCATTTT. The whole variable domain, filled in from reference TRBV9 and TRBJ1-5, reads DSGVTQTPKHLITATGQRVTLRCSPRSGDLSVYWYQQSLDQGLQFLIQYYNGEERAKGNILERFSAQQFPDLHSELNLSSLELGDSALYFCASSSVGNQPQHFGDGTRLSIL.

The rearrangement joins TRBV6-5 to TRBJ1-1, with 10 bases fitting TRBD1. The CDR3 contains 14 residues. Per germline, CDR1 MNHEY and CDR2 SVGAGI. V gave up 6 bases and J gave up 4 bases; unmatched junction bases: 5. The CDR3 region is CASSLRDRGTEAFF. Written as DNA, the CDR3 is TGTGCCAGCAGCCTCCGGGACAGGGGCACTGAAGCTTTCTTT.

V usage is TRBV10-3 and J usage is TRBJ1-6, with 8 nucleotides matching TRBD1. Per the germline V gene, CDR1 is ENHRY and CDR2 is SYGVKD. The CDR3 runs 12 residues. Trimming at V came to 6 bases and at J to 14 bases, leaving 6 bases not matched to a gene. CDR3 nucleotides: TGTGCCATCAGCGGACAGGGAAGGACCCTCCACTTT. Its protein product is CAISGQGRTLHF.

J is TRBJ2-1 and V is TRBV19, with 10 bases fitting TRBD2. The CDR3 is made up of 15 amino acids. Germline V lookup: CDR1 LNHDA, CDR2 SQIVND (reference sequence). The V gene end was trimmed by 7 bases and the J gene end by 2 bases; junction bases not matched to a gene: 5. The CDR3 here is CASTLGLAAYNEQFF. In DNA, the CDR3 is TGTGCCAGTACCCTAGGACTAGCGGCCTACAATGAGCAGTTCTTC.

This chain connects TRBV9 to TRBJ1-3, with a weak D call TRBD1 (6 bases). Germline CDR1 SGDLS, CDR2 YYNGEE. This CDR3 has 14 amino acids. Between the trimmed V and J ends, which lost 4 bases and 4 bases, there was a span of 12 bases. CDR3 bases: TGTGCCAGCAGCCCCCCAGGGGTGGGAAACACCATATATTTT. Protein sequence: CASSPPGVGNTIYF.

The chain combines TRBV7-2 with TRBJ1-1; 8 bases align to TRBD1. Germline-derived CDR1 and CDR2 are SGHTA and FQGNSA. Trimming took 4 bases from V and 5 from J; bases not matched to a gene: 6. The CDR3 length is 14 residues. The CDR3 protein is CASSSQGARTEAFF. DNA for the CDR3: TGTGCCAGCAGCTCGCAGGGGGCGCGAACTGAAGCTTTCTTT.